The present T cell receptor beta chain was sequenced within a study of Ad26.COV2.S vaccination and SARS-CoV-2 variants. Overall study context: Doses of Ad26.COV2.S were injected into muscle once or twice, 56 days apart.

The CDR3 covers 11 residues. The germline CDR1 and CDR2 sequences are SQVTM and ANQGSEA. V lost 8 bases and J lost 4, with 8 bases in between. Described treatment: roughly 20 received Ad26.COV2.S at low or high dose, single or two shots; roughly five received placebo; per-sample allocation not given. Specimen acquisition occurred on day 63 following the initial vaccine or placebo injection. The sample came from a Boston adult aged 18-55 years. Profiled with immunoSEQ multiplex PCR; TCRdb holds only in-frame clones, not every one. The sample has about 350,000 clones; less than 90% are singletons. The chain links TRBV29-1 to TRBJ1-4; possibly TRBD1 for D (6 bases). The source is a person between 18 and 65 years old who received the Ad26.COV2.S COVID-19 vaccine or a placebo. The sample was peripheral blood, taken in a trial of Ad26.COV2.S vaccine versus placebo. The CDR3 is CSFRGNEKLFF. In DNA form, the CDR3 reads TGCAGCTTCAGGGGTAATGAAAAACTGTTTTTT.